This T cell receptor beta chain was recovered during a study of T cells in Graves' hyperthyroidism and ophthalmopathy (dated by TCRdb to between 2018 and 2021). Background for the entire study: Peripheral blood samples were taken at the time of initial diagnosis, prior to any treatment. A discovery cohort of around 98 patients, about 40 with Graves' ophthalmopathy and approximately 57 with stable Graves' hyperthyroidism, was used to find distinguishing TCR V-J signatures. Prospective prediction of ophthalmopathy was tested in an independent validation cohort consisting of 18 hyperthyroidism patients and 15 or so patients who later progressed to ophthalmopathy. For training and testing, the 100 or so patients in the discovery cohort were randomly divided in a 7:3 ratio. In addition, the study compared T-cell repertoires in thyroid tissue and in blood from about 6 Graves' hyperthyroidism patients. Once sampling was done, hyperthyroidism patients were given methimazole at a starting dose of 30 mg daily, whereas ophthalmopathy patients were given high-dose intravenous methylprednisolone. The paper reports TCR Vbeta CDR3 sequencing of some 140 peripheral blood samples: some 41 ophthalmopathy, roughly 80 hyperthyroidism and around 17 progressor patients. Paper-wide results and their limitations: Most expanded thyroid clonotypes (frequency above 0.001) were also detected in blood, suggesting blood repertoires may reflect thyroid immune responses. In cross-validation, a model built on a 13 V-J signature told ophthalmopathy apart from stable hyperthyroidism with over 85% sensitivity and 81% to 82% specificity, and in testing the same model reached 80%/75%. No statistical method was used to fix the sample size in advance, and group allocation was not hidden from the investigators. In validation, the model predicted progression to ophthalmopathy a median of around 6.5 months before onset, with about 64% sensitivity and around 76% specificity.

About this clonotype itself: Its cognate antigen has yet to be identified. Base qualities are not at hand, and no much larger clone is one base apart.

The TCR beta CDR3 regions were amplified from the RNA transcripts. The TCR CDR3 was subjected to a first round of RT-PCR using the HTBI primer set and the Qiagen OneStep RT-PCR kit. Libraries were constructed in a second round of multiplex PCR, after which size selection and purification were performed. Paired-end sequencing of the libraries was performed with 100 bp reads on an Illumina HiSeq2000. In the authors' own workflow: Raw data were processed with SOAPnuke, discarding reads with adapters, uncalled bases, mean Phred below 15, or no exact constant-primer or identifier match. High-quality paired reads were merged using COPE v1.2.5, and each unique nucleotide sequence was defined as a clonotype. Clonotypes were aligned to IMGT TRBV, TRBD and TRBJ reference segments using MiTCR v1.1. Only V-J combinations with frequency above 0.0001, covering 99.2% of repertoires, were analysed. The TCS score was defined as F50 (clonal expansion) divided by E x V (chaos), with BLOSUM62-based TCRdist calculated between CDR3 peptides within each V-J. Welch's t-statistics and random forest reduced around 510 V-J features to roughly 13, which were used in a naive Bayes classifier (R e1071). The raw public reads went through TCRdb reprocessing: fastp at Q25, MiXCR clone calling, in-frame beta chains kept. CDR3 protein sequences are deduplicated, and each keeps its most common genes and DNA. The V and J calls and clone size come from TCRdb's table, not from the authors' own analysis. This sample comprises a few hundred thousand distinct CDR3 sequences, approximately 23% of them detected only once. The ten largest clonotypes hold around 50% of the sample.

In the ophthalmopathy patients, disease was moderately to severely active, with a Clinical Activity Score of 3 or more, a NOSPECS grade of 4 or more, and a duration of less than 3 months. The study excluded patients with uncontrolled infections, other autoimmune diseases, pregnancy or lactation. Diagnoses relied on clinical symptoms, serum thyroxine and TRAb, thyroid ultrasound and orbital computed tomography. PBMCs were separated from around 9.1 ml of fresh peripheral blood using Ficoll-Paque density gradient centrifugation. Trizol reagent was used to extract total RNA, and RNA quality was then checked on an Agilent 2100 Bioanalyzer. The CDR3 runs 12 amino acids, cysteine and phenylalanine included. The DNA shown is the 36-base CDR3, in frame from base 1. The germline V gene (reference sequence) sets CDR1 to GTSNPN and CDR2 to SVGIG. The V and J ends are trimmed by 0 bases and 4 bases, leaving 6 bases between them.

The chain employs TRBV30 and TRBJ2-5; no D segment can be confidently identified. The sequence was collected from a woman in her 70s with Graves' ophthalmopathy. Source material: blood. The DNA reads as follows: TGTGCCTGGAGTGTTTCGGGAGAGACCCAGTACTTC. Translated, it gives CAWSVSGETQYF.